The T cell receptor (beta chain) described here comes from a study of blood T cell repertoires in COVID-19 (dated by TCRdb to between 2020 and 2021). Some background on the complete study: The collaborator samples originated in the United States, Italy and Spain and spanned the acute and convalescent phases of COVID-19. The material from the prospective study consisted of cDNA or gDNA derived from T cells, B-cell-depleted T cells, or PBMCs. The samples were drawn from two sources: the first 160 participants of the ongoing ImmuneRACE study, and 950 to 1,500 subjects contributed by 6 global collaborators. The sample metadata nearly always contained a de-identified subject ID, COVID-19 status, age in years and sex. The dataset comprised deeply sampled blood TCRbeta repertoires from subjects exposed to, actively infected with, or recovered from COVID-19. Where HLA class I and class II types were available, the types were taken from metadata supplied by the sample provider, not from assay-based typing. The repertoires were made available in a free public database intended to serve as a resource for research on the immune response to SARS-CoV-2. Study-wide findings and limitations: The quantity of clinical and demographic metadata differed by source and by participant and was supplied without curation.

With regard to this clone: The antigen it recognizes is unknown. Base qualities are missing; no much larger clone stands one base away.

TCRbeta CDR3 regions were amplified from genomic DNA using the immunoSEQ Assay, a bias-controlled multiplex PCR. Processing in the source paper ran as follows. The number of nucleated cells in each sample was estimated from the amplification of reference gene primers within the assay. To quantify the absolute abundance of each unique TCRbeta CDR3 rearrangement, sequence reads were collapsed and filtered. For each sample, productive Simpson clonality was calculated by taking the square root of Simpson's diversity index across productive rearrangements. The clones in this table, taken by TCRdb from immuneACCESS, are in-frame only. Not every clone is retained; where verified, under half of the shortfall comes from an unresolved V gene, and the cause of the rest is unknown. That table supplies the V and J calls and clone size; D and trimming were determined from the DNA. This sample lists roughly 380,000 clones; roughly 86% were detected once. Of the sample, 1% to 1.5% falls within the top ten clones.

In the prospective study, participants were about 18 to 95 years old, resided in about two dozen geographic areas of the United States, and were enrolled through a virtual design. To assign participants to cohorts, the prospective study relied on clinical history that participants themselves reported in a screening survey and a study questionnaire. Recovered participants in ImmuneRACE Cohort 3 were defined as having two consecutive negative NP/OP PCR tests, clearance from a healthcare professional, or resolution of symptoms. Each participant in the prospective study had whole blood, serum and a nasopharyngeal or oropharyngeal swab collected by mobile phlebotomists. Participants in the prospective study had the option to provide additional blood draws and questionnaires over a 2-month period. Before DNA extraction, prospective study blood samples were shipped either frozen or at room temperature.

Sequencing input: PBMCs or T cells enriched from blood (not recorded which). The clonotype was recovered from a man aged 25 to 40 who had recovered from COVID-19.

The DNA sequence reads TGTGCCAGCAGCTTTACAGGCGCCCTAGGTTCACCCCTCCACTTT. Its amino acids are CASSFTGALGSPLHF. The V gene is TRBV3-1 (or the pseudogene TRBV3-2) and the J gene is TRBJ1-6; a tentative D call is TRBD1 (5 bases match). The junction shows trimming of 5 bases on V and 9 bases on J, plus 17 bases between the germline ends. Spanning cysteine to phenylalanine, the CDR3 consists of 15 amino acids. This entry keeps only the CDR3 DNA: 45 bases, framed from base 1. From the germline V gene (reference sequence), CDR1 is LGHDT and CDR2 is YNNKEL.